This record covers a single T cell receptor (beta chain). The study amplified TCR beta CDR3 regions using RNA transcripts. HTBI primers served in a first-round RT-PCR, which a second-round multiplex PCR followed. TCRdb recomputed calls from the multiplex PCR reads with MiXCR, one row per CDR3 protein. There are 340,000 or so distinct CDR3 sequences in the sample; roughly 16% occur only once, and around 12% lies in the top ten. Those donors who had ophthalmopathy presented with moderate-to-severe activity, a CAS of ≥3, a NOSPECS of ≥4 and a duration under 3 months. The entry originates in a study of Graves' ophthalmopathy and Graves' hyperthyroidism. Study context: Samples of peripheral blood were obtained at initial diagnosis, prior to treatment of any kind.

Trimming removed 6 bases from V and 2 bases from J; junction bases left unmatched: 7. The length of the CDR3 is 15 residues. This sequence was found in an adult man with Graves' ophthalmopathy. This chain connects TRBV12-3 or TRBV12-4 to TRBJ1-5, with 7 bases identical to TRBD1. The sample was peripheral blood. In nucleotides, the CDR3 is TGTGCCAGCAGACCCCAGGGGGGAGGCAATCAGCCCCAGCATTTT. Translated, it gives CASRPQGGGNQPQHF.